These 28 T cell receptor beta chains share one sample of origin, sequenced in a study of PD-1 blockade in classical Hodgkin lymphoma. Autologous stem cell transplantation was followed by relapse in every patient, and brentuximab vedotin exposure varied. The repertoire was sequenced with immunoSEQ multiplex PCR; TCRdb's copy has only in-frame clones and lacks some. The data show 20,000 to 25,000 clones, less than 85% seen once. The sequencing used peripheral blood mononuclear cells (PBMCs), collected before the second cycle of nivolumab. Receptors were obtained from a human donor with classical Hodgkin lymphoma.

On this clone: A much more abundant neighbour one base away suggests this may be a read error. Other DNA sequences of this sample code for an identical CDR3. The chain uses TRBV9 and TRBJ2-2; D remains ambiguous. This CDR3 contains 13 residues. Trimming took off 0 bases at V and 4 bases at J, with 4 bases between the two ends. CDR1 and CDR2 (germline): SGDLS, YYNGEE. This CDR3 is CASSVGATGELFF. The CDR3 DNA reads as TGTGCCAGCAGCGTAGGTGCCACCGGGGAGCTGTTTTTT.

The CDR3 reads CAWSVSSGNTIYF. The CDR3 DNA reads as TGTGCCTGGAGTGTCAGCTCTGGAAACACCATATATTTT. The chain is built from TRBV30 and TRBJ1-3; no definite D call. The ends were cut back, 0 bases at V and 0 bases at J, with 3 bases in the middle. The CDR3 length is 13 residues. Looked up from germline, CDR1 is GTSNPN and CDR2 is SVGIG (reference sequence).

This rearrangement joins TRBV11-2 to TRBJ2-5, with no clear D. The germline V and J ends were trimmed by 1 base and 0 bases, with 9 bases remaining between them. The CDR3 consists of 15 residues. Germline loops: CDR1 SGHAT, CDR2 FQNNGV. The CDR3 loop reads CASSLVVIDQETQYF. CDR3 DNA: TGTGCCAGCAGCTTAGTAGTAATCGACCAAGAGACCCAGTACTTC.

The V and J genes are TRBV10-3 and TRBJ2-1; a possible D gene is TRBD2 (5 bases). The CDR3 loop spans 13 amino acids. V gave up 3 bases and J gave up 4 bases, with 7 bases separating them. Germline V gives CDR1 ENHRY, CDR2 SYGVKD. CDR3 nucleotides: TGTGCCATCAGTGAATCGGGGTACAATGAGCAGTTCTTC. Protein sequence: CAISESGYNEQFF.

This clone was seen only once. The genes are TRBV5-1 and TRBJ1-1, with 7 bases identical to TRBD1. This CDR3 contains 17 residues. CDR1 and CDR2 (germline): SGHRS, YFSETQ. With 6 bases clipped from V and 1 base from J, the junction kept 15 bases outside the gene matches. CDR3 bases: TGCGCCAGCACCGACTCGACAGGGTTGAAATGGAACACTGAAGCTTTCTTT. It yields the protein CASTDSTGLKWNTEAFF.

This chain connects TRBV29-1 to TRBJ2-7; D not certain. Germline V CDR1 and CDR2: SQVTM, ANQGSEA. V lost 3 bases, J lost 3 bases, and 18 bases lay in between. The length of the CDR3 is 15 residues. This CDR3 is CSVDCRLPACYEQYF. The CDR3 nucleotides are TGCAGCGTTGATTGTAGACTCCCGGCATGCTACGAGCAGTACTTC.

This clone was observed a few times. V is TRBV6-1 and J is TRBJ1-2; perhaps TRBD1 as D (6 bases). Trimming removed 3 bases at V and 4 bases at J, with 9 bases between. The CDR3 sequence is 13 residues long. CDR1 and CDR2 from the germline V gene are MNHNS and SASEGT. CDR3 sequence reads: CASSDRGTYGYTF. Here the CDR3 DNA reads TGTGCCAGCAGTGACAGGGGAACCTATGGCTACACCTTC.

The chain couples TRBV28 to TRBJ1-1; D gene ambiguous. Trimming took 1 base from V and 5 from J, leaving 8 bases between them. CDR3 length: 13 amino acids. Per the germline V gene, CDR1 is MDHEN and CDR2 is SYDVKM. CDR3: CASSLYRKTEAFF. The CDR3 DNA reads TGTGCCAGCAGTTTATATCGGAAAACTGAAGCTTTCTTT.

This clone was counted between two and nine times. CDR3 nucleotides: TGCAGCGTTGAAGGCGGGACTAGCGATAGCTCCTACAATGAGCAGTTCTTC. Amino acids: CSVEGGTSDSSYNEQFF. This chain connects TRBV29-1 to TRBJ2-1; 10 nucleotides line up with TRBD2. This CDR3 is 17 amino acids long. After removal of 1 base from V and 0 bases from J, the junction contained 6 bases not matched to a gene. Germline-derived CDR1 and CDR2 are SQVTM and ANQGSEA.

The chain has TRBV27 and TRBJ2-2; D is possibly TRBD2 (5 bases). The CDR3 contains 14 residues. Trimming cost V 7 bases and J 5 bases, with 14 bases left between them. CDR1 is MNHEY, CDR2 SMNVEV, per germline (reference sequence). CDR3 loop: CASTLLARTGELFF. The CDR3 DNA is TGTGCCAGCACCCTTCTAGCTCGTACCGGGGAGCTGTTTTTT.

V gene TRBV6-5 combines with J gene TRBJ2-7; 9 nucleotides match TRBD1. The CDR3 length is 15 residues. CDR1 and CDR2 from the germline V gene are MNHEY and SVGAGI. The junction had 9 bases not matched to a gene; V was cut back by 5 bases and J by 4 bases. The CDR3 DNA is TGTGCCAGCAGTAACTTGGGACAGGGTACTTACGAGCAGTACTTC. It encodes CASSNLGQGTYEQYF.

This chain connects TRBV9 to TRBJ1-1; weak D call: TRBD1 (5 bases). The germline CDR1 and CDR2 sequences are SGDLS and YYNGEE. CDR3 length: 16 residues. V was shortened by 0 bases and J by 1 base, with 13 bases between the two germline ends. The CDR3 nucleotides are TGTGCCAGCAGCGTAGTTCCGGGGGGAGAGAACACTGAAGCTTTCTTT. This encodes CASSVVPGGENTEAFF.

This chain joins TRBV19 and TRBJ1-5; D is ambiguous. This CDR3 is 15 amino acids long. Germline assignment: CDR1 LNHDA and CDR2 SQIVND (reference sequence). Between the trimmed V and J ends, which lost 8 bases and 1 base, there was a span of 15 bases. In nucleotides, the CDR3 is TGTGCCAGTTTGGACCTGGGTGGCAGCAATCAGCCCCAGCATTTT. It codes for CASLDLGGSNQPQHF.

V and J are TRBV15 and TRBJ2-1; perhaps TRBD2 as D (6 bases). The CDR3 loop spans 16 amino acids. Germline-derived CDR1 and CDR2 are LNHNV and YYDKDF (reference sequence). V was pared by 4 bases and J by 6 bases, with 19 bases between. CDR3 loop: CATSTAGVWGGNEQFF. The CDR3 region has the DNA TGTGCCACCAGCACGGCCGGGGTCTGGGGAGGCAATGAGCAGTTCTTC.

This chain uses TRBV18 with TRBJ2-7; D may be TRBD1 (6 bases). V lost 6 bases, J lost 1 base, and 10 bases lay in between. Germline-derived CDR1 and CDR2 are KGHSH and LQKENI. The CDR3 is 13 amino acids. The CDR3, as DNA: TGTGCCAGCTCGCCTGGACAGTCCTACGAGCAGTACTTC. Translated, it gives CASSPGQSYEQYF.

V usage is TRBV6-5 and J usage is TRBJ2-7; D unclear. This CDR3 has 9 amino acids. The ends were cut back, 5 bases at V and 10 bases at J, with 6 bases in the middle. The germline gives CDR1 MNHEY, CDR2 SVGAGI. The CDR3 protein is CASSAAQYF. DNA of the CDR3: TGTGCCAGCAGTGCCGCTCAGTACTTC.

This sequence joins TRBV30 and TRBJ2-7, with D possibly TRBD2 on 5 matching bases. Trimming shortened V by 0 bases and J by 2 bases, and 14 bases separated the two germline ends. Germline CDR1 is GTSNPN and CDR2 is SVGIG (reference sequence). The CDR3 is 15 residues long. CDR3 bases: TGTGCCTGGAGTGTGCTGCGAGGGATCGCCTACGAGCAGTACTTC. Its protein product is CAWSVLRGIAYEQYF. The entire variable domain, with the rest obtained from reference TRBV30 and TRBJ2-7, is as follows: SQTIHQWPATLVQPVGSPLSLECTVEGTSNPNLYWYRQAAGRGLQLLFYSVGIGQISSEVPQNLSASRPQDRQFILSSKKLLLSDSGFYLCAWSVLRGIAYEQYFGPGTRLTVT.

The rearrangement joins TRBV23-1 to TRBJ2-7; D is unresolved. TRBV23-1 is labeled an ORF, and its function is uncertain. The CDR3 covers 18 residues. V gave up 0 bases and J gave up 0 bases, with 18 bases separating them. CDR3 protein: CASSQSALGPSSSYEQYF. The CDR3 DNA reads TGCGCCAGCAGTCAATCGGCCCTCGGTCCCAGCAGCTCCTACGAGCAGTACTTC.

The CDR3: CASSPEYGSYNEQFF. CDR3 nucleotide sequence: TGTGCCAGCAGCCCAGAGTACGGGTCCTACAATGAGCAGTTCTTC. This sequence joins TRBV4-2 and TRBJ2-1; D remains ambiguous. From germline, CDR1 is LGHNA and CDR2 YNFKEQ. This CDR3 region has 15 residues. V was trimmed by 4 bases and J by 1 base, leaving 11 bases between them.

The CDR3 DNA reads TGTGCCAGCAGCTCGGGGGGAGGACTGATAGATACGCAGTATTTT. It translates to CASSSGGGLIDTQYF. V is TRBV7-8 and J is TRBJ2-3; TRBD2 agrees at 7 bases. V lost 4 bases, J lost 5 bases, and 9 bases stayed unmatched. The CDR3 has 15 residues. The germline V gene has CDR1 SGHVS and CDR2 FQNEAQ. The full variable domain, completed using reference TRBV7-8 and TRBJ2-3, is GAGVSQSPRYKVAKRGQDVALRCDPISGHVSLFWYQQALGQGPEFLTYFQNEAQLDKSGLPSDRFFAERPEGSVSTLKIQRTQQEDSAVYLCASSSGGGLIDTQYFGPGTRLTVL.

This clone was observed a single time. The chain combines TRBV7-9 with TRBJ2-5; maybe TRBD1 (6 bases). V lost 5 bases and J 2 bases, leaving 12 bases between the germline ends. The CDR3 length is 14 residues. CDR1 and CDR2 (germline): SEHNR, FQNEAQ (reference sequence). The CDR3 DNA follows: TGTGCCAGCAGCCGACCTACAGGGCAAGAGACCCAGTACTTC. This sequence encodes CASSRPTGQETQYF. The complete variable domain, with remaining parts taken from reference TRBV7-9 and TRBJ2-5, reads DTGVSQNPRHKITKRGQNVTFRCDPISEHNRLYWYRQTLGQGPEFLTYFQNEAQLEKSRLLSDRFSAERPKGSFSTLEIQRTEQGDSAMYLCASSRPTGQETQYFGPGTRLLVL.

This chain connects TRBV6-1 to TRBJ1-2; D is perhaps TRBD1 (5 bases). V was shortened by 2 bases and J by 4 bases, with 14 bases between the two germline ends. The CDR3 is 15 amino acids. Germline V gene data show CDR1 as MNHNS and CDR2 as SASEGT. CDR3 residues: CASSESGRVIYGYTF. The CDR3 DNA reads TGTGCCAGCAGTGAATCGGGCAGGGTTATCTATGGCTACACCTTC.

The genes are TRBV5-1 and TRBJ2-7, with D possibly matching TRBD1 (6 bases). Germline V CDR1 and CDR2: SGHRS, YFSETQ. The CDR3 extends over 14 amino acids. Trimming pared 0 bases from V and 2 bases from J, leaving 9 bases between. This CDR3 is CASSLVAGAYEQYF. The CDR3 DNA is TGCGCCAGCAGCTTGGTTGCAGGGGCCTACGAGCAGTACTTC.

Written as DNA, the CDR3 is TGCGCCAGCAGCCAAGATGGTGGGGGACGCTACTACGAGCAGTACTTC. Protein sequence: CASSQDGGGRYYEQYF. V and J are TRBV4-1 and TRBJ2-7; D is tentatively TRBD1 or TRBD2 (5 bases each). The CDR3 is made up of 16 amino acids. CDR1 and CDR2 (germline): MGHRA, YSYEKL. Between the trimmed V and J ends, which lost 0 bases and 3 bases, there was a span of 15 bases.

The genes are TRBV7-7 and TRBJ2-7; D gene ambiguous. Germline V gene sequence: CDR1 SSHAT, CDR2 FNYEAQ (reference sequence). The CDR3 runs to 13 residues. Trimming pared 0 bases from V and 3 bases from J, leaving 6 bases between. This CDR3 is CASSLAVGYEQYF. The CDR3 nucleotides are TGTGCCAGCAGCTTAGCGGTGGGCTACGAGCAGTACTTC.

CDR3 protein: CASSVTIYNEQFF. The CDR3 coding sequence is TGTGCCAGCAGTGTGACAATCTACAATGAGCAGTTCTTC. This chain uses TRBV14 with TRBJ2-1; no definite D call. Deletions cut 6 bases from V and 3 bases from J, with 9 bases between. The CDR3 loop spans 13 amino acids. From germline, CDR1 is SGHDN and CDR2 FVKESK.

The J gene is TRBJ2-5, the V gene TRBV6-1; no definite D call. The CDR3 has 15 residues. Trimming pared 4 bases from V and 7 bases from J, leaving 19 bases between. Germline V gene lookup returns CDR1 MNHNS and CDR2 SASEGT. The CDR3 reads CASSVLGVASGTQYF. The CDR3 DNA is TGTGCCAGCAGTGTCCTTGGGGTAGCATCAGGGACCCAGTACTTC.

J is TRBJ2-7 and V is TRBV30; weak D call: TRBD1 (7 bases). Trimming stripped 4 bases from V and 4 bases from J, with 8 bases between. Germline V gene lookup returns CDR1 GTSNPN and CDR2 SVGIG (reference sequence). This CDR3 is 11 amino acids long. The CDR3 spells CAWTGGYEQYF. CDR3 bases: TGTGCCTGGACAGGGGGGTACGAGCAGTACTTC.